This T cell receptor beta chain comes out of a study of blood T cell repertoires in COVID-19. Whole-study context: Sites across the United States, Italy and Spain contributed samples from acute and convalescent COVID-19. T cells, B-cell-depleted T cells, or PBMCs provided the cDNA or gDNA that served as material.

In germline, CDR1 is LGHNA, CDR2 YNFKEQ. J lost 7 bases, V lost 0 bases, and 5 bases had no gene match. This CDR3 contains 15 residues. Methods used by the authors: How many nucleated cells were present was estimated from reference gene primer amplification. Produced via immunoSEQ multiplex PCR; TCRdb's table is partial and in-frame only. The DNA gave D and trimming, while V, J and clone size come from that table. The table lists a few hundred thousand clones, roughly nine tenths of them singletons, with over 2% in the top ten. The sequenced sample consisted of peripheral blood. The sequence was collected from a woman aged 50 to 65 who had recovered from COVID-19. The gene calls are TRBV4-2 and TRBJ2-1; 8 bases map to TRBD2. The CDR3 loop reads CASSQEQASGNEQFF. Here the CDR3 DNA reads TGTGCCAGCAGCCAAGAGCAGGCTAGCGGGAATGAGCAGTTCTTC.